This entry lists 27 T cell receptor beta chains sequenced from one sample in a study of control samples from healthy donors and cancer patients. Method: immunoSEQ multiplex PCR; TCRdb's copy keeps in-frame clones and lacks some. Here the sample spans about 75,000 clones, approximately 94% being singletons. Specimen: blood. The receptors were sampled from a woman in her thirties or forties in good health.

The chain combines TRBV27 with TRBJ2-2, with a weak D call TRBD1 (5 bases). Germline CDR1 MNHEY, CDR2 SMNVEV (reference sequence). This CDR3 has 17 residues. V lost 1 base, J lost 7 bases, and 19 bases lay in between. CDR3: CASSLWARAQVVGELFF. CDR3 bases: TGTGCCAGCAGTTTATGGGCCAGGGCCCAAGTTGTCGGGGAGCTGTTTTTT.

The chain joins TRBV6-2 or TRBV6-3 to TRBJ1-3, with D maybe TRBD1 (5 bases). Germline V gives CDR1 MNHEY, CDR2 SVGEGT. Trimming removed 6 bases at V and 0 bases at J, with 15 bases between. This CDR3 contains 16 residues. The CDR3, as DNA: TGTGCCAGCAGCCGGCCGACAGAGTCCTCTGGAAACACCATATATTTT. Translated, it gives CASSRPTESSGNTIYF.

The chain has TRBV6-4 and TRBJ1-2, with 9 bases fitting TRBD1. The V gene end was trimmed by 6 bases and the J gene end by 4 bases; junction bases not matched to a gene: 9. The CDR3 runs to 15 residues. Germline loops: CDR1 MRHNA, CDR2 SNTAGT. CDR3 nucleotide sequence: TGTGCCAGCAGCAAAGATGGACAGGGGATCTATGGCTACACCTTC. This sequence encodes CASSKDGQGIYGYTF.

The genes are TRBV6-5 and TRBJ1-1, with D possibly matching TRBD1 (6 bases). The ends were cut back, 6 bases at V and 2 bases at J, with 13 bases in the middle. Germline-derived CDR1 and CDR2 are MNHEY and SVGAGI. This CDR3 is built from 14 residues. CDR3 DNA: TGTGCCAGCAGAACAGGGAAGAGTAACACTGAAGCTTTCTTT. Its protein product is CASRTGKSNTEAFF.

The V call is TRBV28, the J call TRBJ1-1; 7 nucleotides agree with TRBD1. Trimming removed 7 bases from V and 1 base from J; junction bases left unmatched: 3. CDR3 length equals 13 residues. In germline, CDR1 is MDHEN, CDR2 SYDVKM. The CDR3, as DNA: TGTGCCAGCAATGGACAGGAGAACACTGAAGCTTTCTTT. This codes for CASNGQENTEAFF.

The V call is TRBV7-9, the J call TRBJ2-1; no reliable D call. Trimming cost V 5 bases and J 8 bases, with 10 bases left between them. This CDR3 has 12 residues. Germline V gene data show CDR1 as SEHNR and CDR2 as FQNEAQ (reference sequence). This CDR3 reads CASSPRLDEQFF. Here the CDR3 DNA reads TGTGCCAGCAGCCCTAGGTTAGATGAGCAGTTCTTC.

The rearrangement links TRBV19 to TRBJ2-7; D gene ambiguous. The germline V and J ends were trimmed by 5 bases and 5 bases, with 13 bases remaining between them. CDR1 LNHDA and CDR2 SQIVND come from the germline V gene (reference sequence). CDR3 length: 13 amino acids. CDR3 nucleotide sequence: TGTGCCAGTAGTTCCCCCTCCTACAACGAGCAGTACTTC. The encoded protein is CASSSPSYNEQYF.

This CDR3 reads CASSFGTEDTEAFF. For the CDR3, the DNA is TGCGCCAGCAGCTTCGGGACAGAAGACACTGAAGCTTTCTTT. This chain joins TRBV5-1 and TRBJ1-1, with 7 bases that match TRBD1. There are 14 residues in the CDR3. In germline, CDR1 is SGHRS, CDR2 YFSETQ. With 2 bases clipped from V and 3 bases from J, the junction kept 4 bases outside the gene matches. The whole variable domain, filled in from reference TRBV5-1 and TRBJ1-1, reads KAGVTQTPRYLIKTRGQQVTLSCSPISGHRSVSWYQQTPGQGLQFLFEYFSETQRNKGNFPGRFSGRQFSNSRSEMNVSTLELGDSALYLCASSFGTEDTEAFFGQGTRLTVV.

This chain joins TRBV5-1 and TRBJ1-1; no reliable D call. From germline, CDR1 is SGHRS and CDR2 YFSETQ. Trimming left V 0 bases short and J 1 base short, with 7 bases between. The CDR3 runs to 14 residues. The DNA for the CDR3 is TGCGCCAGCAGCTTGGACAGCTCGAACACTGAAGCTTTCTTT. Protein: CASSLDSSNTEAFF.

This clone was observed a single time. The J gene is TRBJ2-1, the V gene TRBV14; D remains unclear. V was shortened by 3 bases and J by 13 bases, with 10 bases between the two germline ends. The germline gives CDR1 SGHDN, CDR2 FVKESK. The CDR3 sequence is 11 residues long. CDR3 nucleotides: TGTGCCAGCAGCCAGGCCCTTCATCAGTTCTTC. This codes for CASSQALHQFF.

The chain is built from TRBV4-2 and TRBJ1-2; the D is unclear. The V and J ends lost 1 base and 2 bases respectively, with 11 bases between them. This CDR3 contains 15 residues. Germline V gene lookup returns CDR1 LGHNA and CDR2 YNFKEQ. The CDR3 DNA follows: TGTGCCAGCAGCCAAGTTTCGCTAGAGAACTATGGCTACACCTTC. As protein: CASSQVSLENYGYTF.

The chain links TRBV28 to TRBJ1-1, with D tentatively TRBD1 (5 bases). The germline gives CDR1 MDHEN, CDR2 SYDVKM. V lost 3 bases, J lost 2 bases, and 7 bases lay in between. The CDR3 is 13 residues long. The CDR3 is CASSFDRNTEAFF. The CDR3 DNA sequence: TGTGCCAGCAGTTTCGACAGAAACACTGAAGCTTTCTTT.

The chain employs TRBV7-6 and TRBJ1-2; a weak D match, TRBD1 (5 bases). CDR3 length: 14 amino acids. CDR1 is SGHVS, CDR2 FNYEAQ, per germline. Trimming shortened V by 4 bases and J by 6 bases, and 15 bases separated the two germline ends. The CDR3 loop reads CASSSGGGADGYTF. The CDR3 DNA follows: TGTGCCAGCAGCTCCGGAGGAGGGGCAGATGGCTACACCTTC.

This chain connects TRBV6-1 to TRBJ1-4; maybe TRBD1 (6 bases). This CDR3 is 14 amino acids long. In germline, CDR1 is MNHNS, CDR2 SASEGT. Trimming took off 6 bases at V and 5 bases at J, with 13 bases between the two ends. The chain's CDR3 is CASSPQGPNEKLFF. The CDR3 bases are TGTGCCAGCAGCCCCCAGGGGCCGAATGAAAAACTGTTTTTT.

This clone was seen only a few times. The genes are TRBV19 and TRBJ1-5, with a tentative D call TRBD1 (6 bases). The CDR3 contains 16 residues. The V gene's germline CDR1 is LNHDA and CDR2 SQIVND (reference sequence). Between the trimmed V and J ends, which lost 5 bases and 8 bases, there was a span of 22 bases. The CDR3 DNA sequence: TGTGCCAGTAGTCGGCTCGAGGGGGGGGCTAGGGAGCCCCAGCATTTT. Residues: CASSRLEGGAREPQHF.

This chain joins TRBV6-2 or TRBV6-3 and TRBJ1-5; 9 positions match TRBD1. The trim removed 6 bases at V and 6 bases at J, leaving 12 bases unmatched. There are 16 residues in the CDR3. The germline gives CDR1 MNHEY, CDR2 SVGEGT. CDR3 sequence reads: CASSLDRGPPSQPQHF. The CDR3 coding sequence is TGTGCCAGCAGCCTGGACAGGGGCCCCCCTTCTCAGCCCCAGCATTTT.

The V and J genes are TRBV4-1 and TRBJ2-5; D gene ambiguous. Germline CDR1 reads MGHRA; CDR2 reads YSYEKL. V was cut by 2 bases and J by 3 bases, with 7 bases left in between. The CDR3 consists of 13 residues. The DNA of the CDR3 is TGCGCCAGCAGCCAATTGGCAGAAGAGACCCAGTACTTC. Amino acid sequence: CASSQLAEETQYF.

The chain employs TRBV7-7 and TRBJ2-3; possible D gene TRBD2, 6 bases. From germline, CDR1 is SSHAT and CDR2 FNYEAQ (reference sequence). With 5 bases removed from V and 3 bases from J, the gap between germline ends came to 18 bases. The CDR3 runs 16 residues. The CDR3 reads CASSPSRDWSTDTQYF. In DNA, the CDR3 is TGTGCCAGCAGCCCTAGCCGGGACTGGTCGACAGATACGCAGTATTTT.

The chain uses TRBV6-5 and TRBJ2-5; D gene uncertain. Trimming cost V 5 bases and J 0 bases, with 7 bases left between them. Germline CDR1 reads MNHEY; CDR2 reads SVGAGI. The CDR3 covers 13 residues. The DNA for the CDR3 is TGTGCCAGCAGTCGAGACGACCAAGAGACCCAGTACTTC. Translation gives CASSRDDQETQYF.

This clone was seen a single time. V and J are TRBV3-1 (or the pseudogene TRBV3-2) and TRBJ2-1; TRBD2 agrees at 15 bases. The trim removed 0 bases at V and 0 bases at J, leaving 6 bases unmatched. The CDR3 consists of 20 residues. The germline CDR1 and CDR2 sequences are LGHDT and YNNKEL (reference sequence). The CDR3 DNA follows: TGTGCCAGCAGCCAAGATTTTCGGACTAGCGGGAGGGCCTCCTACAATGAGCAGTTCTTC. The encoded protein is CASSQDFRTSGRASYNEQFF.

CDR3 DNA: TGCGCCAGCAGCAAGCCCCAGAGGCATTCACCCCTCCACTTT. Its protein product is CASSKPQRHSPLHF. The chain uses TRBV10-1 and TRBJ1-6; D unresolved. CDR3 length: 14 amino acids. In germline, CDR1 is WNHNN, CDR2 SYGVQD (reference sequence). V gave up 6 bases and J gave up 8 bases, with 14 bases separating them.

The chain joins TRBV30 to TRBJ1-2; tentatively, D is TRBD1 (6 bases). The germline V and J ends were trimmed by 2 bases and 3 bases, with 16 bases remaining between them. Looked up from germline, CDR1 is GTSNPN and CDR2 is SVGIG (reference sequence). The CDR3 is made up of 15 amino acids. This chain's CDR3 is CAWSSGQNPYYGYTF. The CDR3 DNA is TGTGCCTGGAGTTCCGGACAGAATCCCTACTATGGCTACACCTTC.

The chain couples TRBV9 to TRBJ2-3, with 7 bases fitting TRBD1. Germline CDR1 and CDR2: SGDLS and YYNGEE. CDR3 length: 15 amino acids. Trimming at V came to 4 bases and at J to 2 bases, leaving 7 bases not matched to a gene. CDR3 sequence (DNA): TGTGCCAGCAGCAAAACAGGGGACCCCACAGATACGCAGTATTTT. It specifies CASSKTGDPTDTQYF.

The rearrangement links TRBV6-1 to TRBJ1-2; D remains ambiguous. The CDR3 length is 16 residues. Germline values: CDR1 MNHNS, CDR2 SASEGT. V lost 2 bases to trimming and J lost 8 bases, with 21 bases between them. Written as DNA, the CDR3 is TGTGCCAGCAGTGAATCGGATGGTTCTTCAGGATACGGCTACACCTTC. Protein product: CASSESDGSSGYGYTF.

This chain uses TRBV19 with TRBJ2-3, with 7 bases aligning to TRBD2. V lost 1 base to trimming and J lost 0 bases; unmatched junction nucleotides: 1. Germline V gives CDR1 LNHDA, CDR2 SQIVND (reference sequence). The CDR3 length is 15 residues. The CDR3 nucleotides are TGTGCCAGTAGTATAGGGACTAGAAGCACAGATACGCAGTATTTT. Its protein product is CASSIGTRSTDTQYF. The complete variable domain, with remaining parts taken from reference TRBV19 and TRBJ2-3, reads DGGITQSPKYLFRKEGQNVTLSCEQNLNHDAMYWYRQDPGQGLRLIYYSQIVNDFQKGDIAEGYSVSREKKESFPLTVTSAQKNPTAFYLCASSIGTRSTDTQYFGPGTRLTVL.

The gene calls are TRBV5-1 and TRBJ2-7; the match to TRBD2 covers 12 bases. V dropped 0 bases and J dropped 4; count of bases not matched to a gene: 5. The CDR3 consists of 16 residues. Germline V lookup: CDR1 SGHRS, CDR2 YFSETQ. The CDR3 nucleotides are TGCGCCAGCAGCTTGGCCGGACTAGCGGGAACTTACGAGCAGTACTTC. Amino acid sequence: CASSLAGLAGTYEQYF.

The rearrangement links TRBV21-1 to TRBJ1-1. TRBV21-1 is annotated as a pseudogene. The CDR3 contains 12 residues. This chain's CDR3 is CASLGVSPEAFF. For the CDR3, the DNA is TGTGCCAGCCTGGGGGTTAGCCCTGAAGCTTTCTTT.